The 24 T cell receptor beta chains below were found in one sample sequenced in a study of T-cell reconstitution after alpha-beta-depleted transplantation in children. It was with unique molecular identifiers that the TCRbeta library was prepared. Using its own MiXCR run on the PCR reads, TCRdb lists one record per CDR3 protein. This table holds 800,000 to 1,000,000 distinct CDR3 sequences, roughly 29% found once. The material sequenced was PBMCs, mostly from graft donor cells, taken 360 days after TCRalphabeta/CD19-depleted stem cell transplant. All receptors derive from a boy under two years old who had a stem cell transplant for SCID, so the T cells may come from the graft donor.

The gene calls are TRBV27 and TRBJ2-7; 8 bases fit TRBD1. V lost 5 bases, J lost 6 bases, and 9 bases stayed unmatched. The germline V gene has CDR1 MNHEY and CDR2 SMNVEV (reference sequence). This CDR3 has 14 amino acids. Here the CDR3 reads CASSLRQGLGEQYF. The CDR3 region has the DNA TGTGCCAGCAGTCTAAGACAGGGGTTGGGCGAGCAGTACTTC.

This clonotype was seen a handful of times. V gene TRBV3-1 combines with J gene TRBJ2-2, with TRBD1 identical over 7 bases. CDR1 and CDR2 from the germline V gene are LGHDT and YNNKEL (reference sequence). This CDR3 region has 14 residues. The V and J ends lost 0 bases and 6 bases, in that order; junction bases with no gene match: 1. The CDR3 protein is CASSQEGTAGELFF. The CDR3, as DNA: TGTGCCAGCAGCCAAGAAGGGACAGCCGGGGAGCTGTTTTTT.

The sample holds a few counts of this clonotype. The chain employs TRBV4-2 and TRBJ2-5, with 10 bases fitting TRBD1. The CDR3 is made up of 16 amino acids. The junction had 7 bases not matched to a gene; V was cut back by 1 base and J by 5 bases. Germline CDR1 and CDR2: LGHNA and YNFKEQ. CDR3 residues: CASSQGGTGAGETQYF. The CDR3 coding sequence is TGTGCCAGCAGCCAAGGGGGGACAGGGGCCGGTGAGACCCAGTACTTC.

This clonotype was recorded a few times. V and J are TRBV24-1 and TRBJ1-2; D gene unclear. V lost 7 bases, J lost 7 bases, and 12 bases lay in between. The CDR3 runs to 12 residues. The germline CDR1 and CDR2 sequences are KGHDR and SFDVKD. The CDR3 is CATRGTAGGYTF. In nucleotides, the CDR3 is TGTGCCACCAGGGGCACGGCGGGTGGCTACACCTTC.

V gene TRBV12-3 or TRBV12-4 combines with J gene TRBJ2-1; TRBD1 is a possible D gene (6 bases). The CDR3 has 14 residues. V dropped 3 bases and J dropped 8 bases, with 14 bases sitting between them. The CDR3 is CASSLAGGVYEQFF. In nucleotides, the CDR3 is TGTGCCAGCAGTTTGGCTGGGGGCGTCTATGAGCAGTTCTTC.

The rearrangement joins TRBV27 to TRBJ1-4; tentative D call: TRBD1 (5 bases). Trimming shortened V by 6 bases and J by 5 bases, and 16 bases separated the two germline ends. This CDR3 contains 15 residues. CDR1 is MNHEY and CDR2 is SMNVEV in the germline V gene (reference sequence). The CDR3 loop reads CASRGSGTDNEKLFF. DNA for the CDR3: TGTGCCAGCAGGGGGTCCGGGACGGACAATGAAAAACTGTTTTTT.

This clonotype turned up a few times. The CDR3 DNA follows: TGTGCCAGCAGTTTACTCCCCCGGGCCAAGGGTGAAAAACTGTTTTTT. Its translation is CASSLLPRAKGEKLFF. V is TRBV27 and J is TRBJ1-4; the D is unclear. Germline loops: CDR1 MNHEY, CDR2 SMNVEV (reference sequence). Trimming removed 2 bases from V and 7 bases from J, with 17 bases in between. This CDR3 has 16 amino acids.

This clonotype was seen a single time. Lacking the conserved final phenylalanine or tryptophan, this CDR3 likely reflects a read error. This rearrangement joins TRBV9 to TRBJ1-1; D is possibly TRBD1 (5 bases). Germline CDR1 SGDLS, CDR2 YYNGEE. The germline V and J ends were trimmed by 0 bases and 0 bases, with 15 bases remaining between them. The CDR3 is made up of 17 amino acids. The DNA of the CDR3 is TGTGCCAGCAGCGTAGGAATAGGGGACGGGTTGAACACTGAAGCTTTCTGT. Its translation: CASSVGIGDGLNTEAFC.

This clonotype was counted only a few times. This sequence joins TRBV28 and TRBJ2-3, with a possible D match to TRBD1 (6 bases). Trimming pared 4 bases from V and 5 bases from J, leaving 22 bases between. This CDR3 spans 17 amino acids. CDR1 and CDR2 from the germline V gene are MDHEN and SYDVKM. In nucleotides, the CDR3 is TGTGCCAGCAGTTGGGGGCCCGAGACAGGCGGAGTAGATACGCAGTATTTT. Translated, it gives CASSWGPETGGVDTQYF.

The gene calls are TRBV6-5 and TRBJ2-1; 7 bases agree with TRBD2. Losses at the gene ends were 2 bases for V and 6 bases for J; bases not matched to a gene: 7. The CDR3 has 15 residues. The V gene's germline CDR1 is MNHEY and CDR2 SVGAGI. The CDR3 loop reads CASSYDRAGINEQFF. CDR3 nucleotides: TGTGCCAGCAGTTACGATCGAGCGGGGATCAATGAGCAGTTCTTC.

CDR3 coding DNA: TGTGCCAGCAGCTTACAAGGAGGGCTAAACACTGAAGCTTTCTTT. It translates to CASSLQGGLNTEAFF. This chain uses TRBV7-9 with TRBJ1-1; no firm D call. V was clipped by 2 bases and J by 2 bases, with 12 bases between them. CDR3 length equals 15 residues. Germline V CDR1 and CDR2: SEHNR, FQNEAQ (reference sequence).

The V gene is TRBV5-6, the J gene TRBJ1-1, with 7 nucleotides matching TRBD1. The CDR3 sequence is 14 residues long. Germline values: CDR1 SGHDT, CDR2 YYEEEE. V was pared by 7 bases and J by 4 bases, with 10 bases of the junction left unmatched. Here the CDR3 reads CASSAKTGRTEAFF. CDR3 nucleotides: TGTGCCAGCTCCGCCAAGACAGGGCGCACTGAAGCTTTCTTT. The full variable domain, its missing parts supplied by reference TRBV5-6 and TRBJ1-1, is DAGVTQSPTHLIKTRGQQVTLRCSPKSGHDTVSWYQQALGQGPQFIFQYYEEEERQRGNFPDRFSGHQFPNYSSELNVNALLLGDSALYLCASSAKTGRTEAFFGQGTRLTVV.

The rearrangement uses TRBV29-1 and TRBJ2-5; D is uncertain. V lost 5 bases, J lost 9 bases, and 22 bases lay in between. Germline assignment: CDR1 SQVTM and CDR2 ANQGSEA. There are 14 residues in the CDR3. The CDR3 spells CSVIVGFRSAAQYF. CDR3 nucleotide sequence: TGCAGCGTTATTGTTGGCTTCCGCTCGGCGGCCCAGTACTTC.

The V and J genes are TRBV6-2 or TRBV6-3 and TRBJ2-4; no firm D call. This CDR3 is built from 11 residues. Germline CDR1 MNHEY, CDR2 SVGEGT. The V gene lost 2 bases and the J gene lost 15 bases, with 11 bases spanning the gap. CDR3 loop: CASSYPEGWYF. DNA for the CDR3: TGTGCCAGCAGTTACCCGGAAGGGTGGTACTTC.

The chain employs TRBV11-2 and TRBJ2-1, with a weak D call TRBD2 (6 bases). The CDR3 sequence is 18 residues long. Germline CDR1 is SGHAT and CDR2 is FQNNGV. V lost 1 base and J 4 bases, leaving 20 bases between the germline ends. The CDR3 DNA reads TGTGCCAGCAGCTTAGGTCTCGCCTTAGCGGCCCCTTACAATGAGCAGTTCTTC. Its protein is CASSLGLALAAPYNEQFF.

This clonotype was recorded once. The CDR3 DNA reads TGTGCCAGCGCCAGGACAGGGGGCCGCGAGCAGTACTTC. Its translation is CASARTGGREQYF. V is TRBV6-1 and J is TRBJ2-7, with 11 bases identical to TRBD1. CDR1 MNHNS and CDR2 SASEGT come from the germline V gene. This CDR3 spans 13 amino acids. Germline trimming cut 8 bases from V and 6 bases from J; bases unmatched to any gene: 6.

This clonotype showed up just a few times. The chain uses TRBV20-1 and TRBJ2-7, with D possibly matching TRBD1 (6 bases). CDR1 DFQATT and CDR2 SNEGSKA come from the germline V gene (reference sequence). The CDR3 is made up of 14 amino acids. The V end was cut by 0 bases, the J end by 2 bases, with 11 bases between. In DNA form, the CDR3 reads TGCAGTGCTAGAGATCCGACAGGAGCCTACGAGCAGTACTTC. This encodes CSARDPTGAYEQYF.

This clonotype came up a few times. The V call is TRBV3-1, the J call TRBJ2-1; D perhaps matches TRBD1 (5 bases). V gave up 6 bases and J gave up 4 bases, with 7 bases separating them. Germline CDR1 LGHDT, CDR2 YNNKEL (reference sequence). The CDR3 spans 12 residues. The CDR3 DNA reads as TGTGCCAGCAGTAACAGGTACAATGAGCAGTTCTTC. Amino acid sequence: CASSNRYNEQFF.

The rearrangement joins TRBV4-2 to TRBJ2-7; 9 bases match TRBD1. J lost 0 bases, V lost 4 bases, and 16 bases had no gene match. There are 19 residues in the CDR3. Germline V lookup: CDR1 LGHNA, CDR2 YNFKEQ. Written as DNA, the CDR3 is TGTGCCAGCAGCCGATACTCCGGGACCGGGACAGGGAGCTCCTACGAGCAGTACTTC. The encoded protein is CASSRYSGTGTGSSYEQYF.

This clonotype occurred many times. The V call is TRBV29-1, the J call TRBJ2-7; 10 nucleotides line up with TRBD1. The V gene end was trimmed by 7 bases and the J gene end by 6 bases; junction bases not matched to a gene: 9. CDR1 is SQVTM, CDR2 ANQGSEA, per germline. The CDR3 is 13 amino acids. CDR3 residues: CSAPGTGVGEQYF. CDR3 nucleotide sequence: TGCAGCGCCCCCGGGACAGGGGTCGGCGAGCAGTACTTC.

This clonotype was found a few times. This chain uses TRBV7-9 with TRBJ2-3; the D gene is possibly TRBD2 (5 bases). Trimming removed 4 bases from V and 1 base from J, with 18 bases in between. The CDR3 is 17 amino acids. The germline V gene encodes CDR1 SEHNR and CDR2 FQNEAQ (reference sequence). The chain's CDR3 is CASSWGTSSTGTDTQYF. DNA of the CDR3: TGTGCCAGCAGCTGGGGAACTAGTTCTACTGGCACAGATACGCAGTATTTT.

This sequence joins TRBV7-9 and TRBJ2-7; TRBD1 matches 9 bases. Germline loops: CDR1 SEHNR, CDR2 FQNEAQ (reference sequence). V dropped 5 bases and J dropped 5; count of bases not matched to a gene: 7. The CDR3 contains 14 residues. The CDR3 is CASSPPGTGNEQYF. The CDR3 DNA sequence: TGTGCCAGCAGCCCCCCCGGGACAGGGAACGAGCAGTACTTC.

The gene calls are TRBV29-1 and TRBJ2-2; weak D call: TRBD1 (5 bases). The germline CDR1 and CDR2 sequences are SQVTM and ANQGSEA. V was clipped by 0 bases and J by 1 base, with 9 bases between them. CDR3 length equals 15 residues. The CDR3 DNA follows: TGCAGCGTTGAAGAGGCGACAGTGAACACCGGGGAGCTGTTTTTT. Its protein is CSVEEATVNTGELFF.

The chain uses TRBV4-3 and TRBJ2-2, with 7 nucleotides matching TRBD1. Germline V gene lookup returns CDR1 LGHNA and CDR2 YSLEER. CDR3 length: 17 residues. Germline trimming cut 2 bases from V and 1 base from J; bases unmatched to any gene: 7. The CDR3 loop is CASSQRGTAMNTGELFF. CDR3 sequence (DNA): TGCGCCAGCAGCCAAAGGGGGACAGCGATGAACACCGGGGAGCTGTTTTTT.